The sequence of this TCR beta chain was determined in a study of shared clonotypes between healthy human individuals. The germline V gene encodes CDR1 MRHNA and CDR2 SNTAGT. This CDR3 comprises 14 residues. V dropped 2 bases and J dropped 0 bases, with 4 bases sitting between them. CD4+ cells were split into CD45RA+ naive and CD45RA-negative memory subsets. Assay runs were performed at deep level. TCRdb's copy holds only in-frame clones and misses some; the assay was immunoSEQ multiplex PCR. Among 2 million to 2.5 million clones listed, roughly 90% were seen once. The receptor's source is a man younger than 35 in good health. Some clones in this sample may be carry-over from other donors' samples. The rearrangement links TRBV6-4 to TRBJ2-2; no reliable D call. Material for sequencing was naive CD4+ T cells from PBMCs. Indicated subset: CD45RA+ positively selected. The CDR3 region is CASSDRSNTGELFF. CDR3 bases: TGTGCCAGCAGTGACAGGTCGAACACCGGGGAGCTGTTTTTT.